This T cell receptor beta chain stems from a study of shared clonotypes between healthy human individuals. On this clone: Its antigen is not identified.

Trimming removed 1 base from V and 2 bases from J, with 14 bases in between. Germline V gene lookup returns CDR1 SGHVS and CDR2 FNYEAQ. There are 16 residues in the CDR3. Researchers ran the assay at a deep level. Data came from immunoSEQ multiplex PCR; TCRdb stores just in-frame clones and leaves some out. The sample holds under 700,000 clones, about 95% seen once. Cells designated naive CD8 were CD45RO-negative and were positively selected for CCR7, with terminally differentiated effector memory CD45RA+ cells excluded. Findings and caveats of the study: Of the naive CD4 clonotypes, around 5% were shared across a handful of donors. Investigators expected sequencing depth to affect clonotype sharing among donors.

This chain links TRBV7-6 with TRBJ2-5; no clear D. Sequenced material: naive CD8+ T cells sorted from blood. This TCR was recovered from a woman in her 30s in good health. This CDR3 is CASSLGAETLQETQYF. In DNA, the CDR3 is TGTGCCAGCAGCTTAGGGGCCGAGACACTGCAAGAGACCCAGTACTTC.